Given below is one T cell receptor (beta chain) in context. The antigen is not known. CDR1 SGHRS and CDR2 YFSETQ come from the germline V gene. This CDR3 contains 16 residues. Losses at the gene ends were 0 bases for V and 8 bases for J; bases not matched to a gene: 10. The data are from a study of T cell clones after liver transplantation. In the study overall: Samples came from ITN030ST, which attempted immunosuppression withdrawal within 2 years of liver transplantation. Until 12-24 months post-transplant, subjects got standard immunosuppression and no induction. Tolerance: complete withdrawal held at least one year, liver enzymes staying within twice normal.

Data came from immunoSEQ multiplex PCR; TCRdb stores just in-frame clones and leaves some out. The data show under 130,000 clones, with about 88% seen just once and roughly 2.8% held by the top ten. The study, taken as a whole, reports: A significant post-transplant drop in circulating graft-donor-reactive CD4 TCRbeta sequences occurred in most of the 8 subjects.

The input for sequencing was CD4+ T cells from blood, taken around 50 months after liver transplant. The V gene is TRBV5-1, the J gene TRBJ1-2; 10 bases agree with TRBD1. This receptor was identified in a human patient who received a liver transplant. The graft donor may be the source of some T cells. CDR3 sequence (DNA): TGCGCCAGCAGCTTGGGGGACAGGGGAACAATTCACGGCTACACCTTC. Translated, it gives CASSLGDRGTIHGYTF.